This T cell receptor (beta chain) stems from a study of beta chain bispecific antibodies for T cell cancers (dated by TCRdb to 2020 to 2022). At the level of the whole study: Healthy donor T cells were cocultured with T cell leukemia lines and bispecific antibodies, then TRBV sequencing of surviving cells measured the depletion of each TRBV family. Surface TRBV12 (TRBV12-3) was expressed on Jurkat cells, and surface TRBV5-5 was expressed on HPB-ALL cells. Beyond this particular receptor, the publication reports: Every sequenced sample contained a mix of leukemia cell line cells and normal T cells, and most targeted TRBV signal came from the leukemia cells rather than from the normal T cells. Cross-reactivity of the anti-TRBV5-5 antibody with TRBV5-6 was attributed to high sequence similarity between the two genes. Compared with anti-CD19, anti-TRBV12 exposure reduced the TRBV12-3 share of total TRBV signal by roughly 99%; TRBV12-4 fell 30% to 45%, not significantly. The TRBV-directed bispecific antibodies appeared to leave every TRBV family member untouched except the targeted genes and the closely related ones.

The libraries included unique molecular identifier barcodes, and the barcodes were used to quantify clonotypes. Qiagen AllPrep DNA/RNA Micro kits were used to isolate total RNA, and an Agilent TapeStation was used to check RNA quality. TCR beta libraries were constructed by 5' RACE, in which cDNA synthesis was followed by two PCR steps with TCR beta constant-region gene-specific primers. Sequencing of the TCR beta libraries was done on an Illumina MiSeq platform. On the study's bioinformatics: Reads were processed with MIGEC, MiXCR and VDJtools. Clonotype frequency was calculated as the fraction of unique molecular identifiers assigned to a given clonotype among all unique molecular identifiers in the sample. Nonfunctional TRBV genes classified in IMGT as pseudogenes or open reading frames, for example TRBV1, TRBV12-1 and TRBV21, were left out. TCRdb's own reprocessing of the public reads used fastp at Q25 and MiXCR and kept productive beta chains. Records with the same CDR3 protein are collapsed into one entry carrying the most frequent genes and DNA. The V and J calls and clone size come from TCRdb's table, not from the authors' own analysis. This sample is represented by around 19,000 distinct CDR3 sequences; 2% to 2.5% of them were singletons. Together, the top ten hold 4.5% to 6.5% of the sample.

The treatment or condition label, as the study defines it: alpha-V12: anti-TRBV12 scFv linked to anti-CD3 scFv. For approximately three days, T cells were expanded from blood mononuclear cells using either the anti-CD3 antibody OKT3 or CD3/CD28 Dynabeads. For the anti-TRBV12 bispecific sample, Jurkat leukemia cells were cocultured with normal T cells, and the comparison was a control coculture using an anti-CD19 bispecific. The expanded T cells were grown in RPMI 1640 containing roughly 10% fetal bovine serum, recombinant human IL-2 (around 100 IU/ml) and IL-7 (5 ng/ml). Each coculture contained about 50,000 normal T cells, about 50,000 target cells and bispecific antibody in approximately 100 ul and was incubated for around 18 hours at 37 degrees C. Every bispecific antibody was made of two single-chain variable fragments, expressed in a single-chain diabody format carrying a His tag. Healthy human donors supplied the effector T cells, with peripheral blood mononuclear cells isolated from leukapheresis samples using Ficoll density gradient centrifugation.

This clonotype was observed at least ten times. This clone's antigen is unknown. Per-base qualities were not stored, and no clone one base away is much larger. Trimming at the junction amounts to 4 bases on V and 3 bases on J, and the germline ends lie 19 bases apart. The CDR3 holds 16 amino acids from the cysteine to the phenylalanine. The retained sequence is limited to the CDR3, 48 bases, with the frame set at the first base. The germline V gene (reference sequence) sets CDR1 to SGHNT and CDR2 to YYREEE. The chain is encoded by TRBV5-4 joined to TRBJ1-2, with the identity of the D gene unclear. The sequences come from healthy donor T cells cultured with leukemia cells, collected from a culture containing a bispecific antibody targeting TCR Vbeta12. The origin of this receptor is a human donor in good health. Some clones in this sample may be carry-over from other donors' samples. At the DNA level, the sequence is TGTGCCAGCAGCCCACCAACGCGGACCGACTACTATGGCTACACCTTC. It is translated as CASSPPTRTDYYGYTF.